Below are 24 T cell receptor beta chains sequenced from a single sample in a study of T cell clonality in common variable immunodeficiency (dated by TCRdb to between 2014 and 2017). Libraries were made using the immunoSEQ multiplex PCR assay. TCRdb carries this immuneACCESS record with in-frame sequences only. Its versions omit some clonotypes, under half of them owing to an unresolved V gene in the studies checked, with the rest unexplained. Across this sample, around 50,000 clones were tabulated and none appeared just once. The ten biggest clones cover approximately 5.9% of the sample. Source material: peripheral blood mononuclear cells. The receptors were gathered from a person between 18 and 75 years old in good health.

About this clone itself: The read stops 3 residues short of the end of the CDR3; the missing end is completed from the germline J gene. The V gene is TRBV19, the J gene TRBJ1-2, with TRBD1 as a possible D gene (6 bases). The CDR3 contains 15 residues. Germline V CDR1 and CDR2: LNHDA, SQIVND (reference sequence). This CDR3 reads CASSDSGGAYNDYTF. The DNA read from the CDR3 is TGTGCCAGTAGCGATAGCGGGGGCGCCTACAATGAC.

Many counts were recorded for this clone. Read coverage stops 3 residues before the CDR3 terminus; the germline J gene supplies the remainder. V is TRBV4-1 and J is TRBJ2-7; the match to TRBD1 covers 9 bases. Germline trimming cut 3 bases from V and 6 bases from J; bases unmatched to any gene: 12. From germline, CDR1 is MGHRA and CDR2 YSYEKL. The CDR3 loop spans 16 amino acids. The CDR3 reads CASSQETGTGSGEQYF. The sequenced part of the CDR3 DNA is TGCGCCAGCAGCCAGGAAACCGGGACAGGGAGCGGCGAG.

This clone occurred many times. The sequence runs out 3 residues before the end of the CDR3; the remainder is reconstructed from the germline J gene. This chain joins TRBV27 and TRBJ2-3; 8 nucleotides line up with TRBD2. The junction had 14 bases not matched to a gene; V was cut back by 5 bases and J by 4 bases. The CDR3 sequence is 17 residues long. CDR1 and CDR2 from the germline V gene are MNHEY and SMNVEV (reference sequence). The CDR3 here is CASSPFLTSDGPDTQYF. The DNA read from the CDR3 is TGTGCCAGCAGTCCTTTCTTGACTAGCGACGGACCAGATACG.

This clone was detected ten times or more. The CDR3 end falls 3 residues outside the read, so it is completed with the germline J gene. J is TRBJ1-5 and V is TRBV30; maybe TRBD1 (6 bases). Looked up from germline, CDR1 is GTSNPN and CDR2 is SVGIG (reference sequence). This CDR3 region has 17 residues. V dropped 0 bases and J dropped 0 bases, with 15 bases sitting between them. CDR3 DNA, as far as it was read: TGTGCCTGGAGTGTAGCCCAGGACAGCGCTAGCAATCAGCCC. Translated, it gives CAWSVAQDSASNQP. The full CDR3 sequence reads CAWSVAQDSASNQPQHF.

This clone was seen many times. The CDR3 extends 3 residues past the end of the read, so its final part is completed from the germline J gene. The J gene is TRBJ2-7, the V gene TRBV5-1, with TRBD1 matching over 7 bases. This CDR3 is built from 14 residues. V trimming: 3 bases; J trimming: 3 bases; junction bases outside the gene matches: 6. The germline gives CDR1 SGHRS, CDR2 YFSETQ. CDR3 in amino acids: CASSSRQGVYEQYF. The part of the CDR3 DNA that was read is TGCGCCAGCAGCTCCCGGCAGGGGGTCTACGAG.

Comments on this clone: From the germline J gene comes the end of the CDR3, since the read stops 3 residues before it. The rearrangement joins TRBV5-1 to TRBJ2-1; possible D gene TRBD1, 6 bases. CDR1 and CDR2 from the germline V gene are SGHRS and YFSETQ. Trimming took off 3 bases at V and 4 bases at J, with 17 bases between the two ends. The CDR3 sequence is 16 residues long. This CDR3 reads CASSSGQSSWYNEQFF. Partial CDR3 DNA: TGCGCCAGCAGCTCAGGACAGTCGAGTTGGTACAATGAG.

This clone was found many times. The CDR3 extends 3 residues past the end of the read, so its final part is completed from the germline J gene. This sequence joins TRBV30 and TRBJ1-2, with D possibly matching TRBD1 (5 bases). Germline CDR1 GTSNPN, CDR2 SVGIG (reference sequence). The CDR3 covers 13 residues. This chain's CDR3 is CAWSVIDGGGYTF. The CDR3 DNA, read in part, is TGTGCCTGGAGTGTTATCGACGGGGGAGGC.

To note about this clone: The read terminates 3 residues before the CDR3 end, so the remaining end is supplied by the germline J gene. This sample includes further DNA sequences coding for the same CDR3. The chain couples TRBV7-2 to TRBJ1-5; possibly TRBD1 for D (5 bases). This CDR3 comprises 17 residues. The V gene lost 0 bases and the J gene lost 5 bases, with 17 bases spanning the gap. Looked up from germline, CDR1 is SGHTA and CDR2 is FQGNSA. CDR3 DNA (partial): TGTGCCAGCAGCTTAGCACTGGGGGGGGAGTCAGATCAGCCC. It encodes CASSLALGGESDQP. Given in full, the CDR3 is CASSLALGGESDQPQHF. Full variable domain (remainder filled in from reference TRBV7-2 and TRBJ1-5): GAGVSQSPSNKVTEKGKDVELRCDPISGHTALYWYRQSLGQGLEFLIYFQGNSAPDKSGLPSDRFSAERTGGSVSTLTIQRTQQEDSAVYLCASSLALGGESDQPQHFGDGTRLSIL.

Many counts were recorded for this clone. The covered CDR3 bases are TGCAGTGCTCCCTCAGGGACAGGGGTCCCCTACGAG. This encodes CSAPSGTGVPYE. The whole CDR3 sequence reads CSAPSGTGVPYEQYF. The chain is built from TRBV20-1 and TRBJ2-7, with TRBD1 matching 10 bases. The read falls 3 residues short of the CDR3 end, and the missing part is taken from the germline J gene. V trimming: 5 bases; J trimming: 2 bases; junction bases outside the gene matches: 9. The CDR3 spans 15 residues. The germline V gene encodes CDR1 DFQATT and CDR2 SNEGSKA (reference sequence).

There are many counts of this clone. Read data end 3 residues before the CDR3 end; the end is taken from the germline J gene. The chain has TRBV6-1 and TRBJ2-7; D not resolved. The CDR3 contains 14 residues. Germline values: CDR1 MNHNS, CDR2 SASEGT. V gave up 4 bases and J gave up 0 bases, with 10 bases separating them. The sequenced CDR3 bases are TGTGCCAGCAGTGTCCAGGAGTTCTCCTACGAG. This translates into CASSVQEFSYE. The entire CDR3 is CASSVQEFSYEQYF.

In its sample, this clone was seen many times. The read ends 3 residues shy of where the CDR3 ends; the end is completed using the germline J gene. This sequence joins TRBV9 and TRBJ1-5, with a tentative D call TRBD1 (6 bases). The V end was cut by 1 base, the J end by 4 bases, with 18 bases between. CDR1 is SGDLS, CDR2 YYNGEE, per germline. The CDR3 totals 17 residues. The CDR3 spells CASSVRGTGWPNQPQHF. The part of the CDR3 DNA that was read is TGTGCCAGCAGCGTAAGAGGTACAGGGTGGCCTAATCAGCCC.

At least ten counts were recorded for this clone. The CDR3 spells CASSPLGQYEQYF. The part of the CDR3 DNA that was read is TGTGCCAGCTCACCCTTGGGCCAGTACGAG. The chain uses TRBV18 and TRBJ2-7; no clear D. From the germline J gene comes the end of the CDR3, since the read stops 3 residues before it. Looked up from germline, CDR1 is KGHSH and CDR2 is LQKENI. The V and J ends lost 3 bases and 4 bases respectively, with 10 bases between them. CDR3 length equals 13 residues.

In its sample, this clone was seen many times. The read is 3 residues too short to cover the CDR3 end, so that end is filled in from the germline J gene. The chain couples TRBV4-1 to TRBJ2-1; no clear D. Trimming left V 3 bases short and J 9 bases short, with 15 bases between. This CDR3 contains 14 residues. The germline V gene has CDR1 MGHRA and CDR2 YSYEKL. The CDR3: CASSHPLMAREQFF. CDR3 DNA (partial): TGCGCCAGCAGCCACCCACTAATGGCACGTGAG.

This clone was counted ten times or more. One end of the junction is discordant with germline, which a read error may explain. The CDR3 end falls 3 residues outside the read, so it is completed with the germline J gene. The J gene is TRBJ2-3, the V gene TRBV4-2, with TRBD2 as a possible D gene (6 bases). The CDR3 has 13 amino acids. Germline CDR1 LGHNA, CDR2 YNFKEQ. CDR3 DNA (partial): TGCGCCAGCAGCCAAGTGGGGGGAGAGACG. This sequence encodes CASSQVGGET. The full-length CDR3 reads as CASSQVGGETQYF.

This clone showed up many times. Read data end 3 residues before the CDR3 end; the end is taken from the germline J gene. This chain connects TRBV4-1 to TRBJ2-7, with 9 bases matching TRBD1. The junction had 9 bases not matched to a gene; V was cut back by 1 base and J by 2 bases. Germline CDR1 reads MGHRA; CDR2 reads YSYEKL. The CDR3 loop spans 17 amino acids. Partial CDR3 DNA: TGCGCCAGCAGCCAAGTCTCACAGGGGGCTGGGGCCTACGAG. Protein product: CASSQVSQGAGAYE. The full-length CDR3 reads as CASSQVSQGAGAYEQYF.

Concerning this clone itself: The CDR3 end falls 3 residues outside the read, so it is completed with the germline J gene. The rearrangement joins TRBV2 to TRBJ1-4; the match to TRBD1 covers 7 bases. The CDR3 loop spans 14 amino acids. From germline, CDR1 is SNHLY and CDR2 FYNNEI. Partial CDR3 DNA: TGTGCCAGCAGTGAGGGAGGGGGCGAGTCACCA. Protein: CASSEGGGESP. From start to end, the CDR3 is CASSEGGGESPLFF.

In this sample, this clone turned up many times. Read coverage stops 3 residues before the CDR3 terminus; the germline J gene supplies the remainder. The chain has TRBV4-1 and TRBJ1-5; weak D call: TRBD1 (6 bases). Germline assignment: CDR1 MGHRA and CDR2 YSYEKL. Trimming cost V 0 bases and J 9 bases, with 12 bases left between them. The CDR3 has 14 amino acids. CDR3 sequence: CASSQEGGLGPQHF. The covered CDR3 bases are TGCGCCAGCAGCCAAGAGGGGGGGCTGGGGCCC.

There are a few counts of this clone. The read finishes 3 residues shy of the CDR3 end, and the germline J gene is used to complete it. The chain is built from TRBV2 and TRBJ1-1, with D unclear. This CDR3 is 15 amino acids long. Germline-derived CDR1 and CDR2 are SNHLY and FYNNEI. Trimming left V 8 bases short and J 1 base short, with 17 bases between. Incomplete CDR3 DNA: TGTGCCAGCCTCGGGGTTACTATGGAGAACACTGAA. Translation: CASLGVTMENTE. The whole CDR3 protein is CASLGVTMENTEAFF.

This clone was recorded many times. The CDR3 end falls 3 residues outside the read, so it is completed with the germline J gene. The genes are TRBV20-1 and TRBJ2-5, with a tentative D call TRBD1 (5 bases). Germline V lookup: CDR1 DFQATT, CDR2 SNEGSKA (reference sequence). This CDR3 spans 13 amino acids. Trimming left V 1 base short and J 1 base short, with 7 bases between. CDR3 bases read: TGCAGTGCTAGAGTGACAGTCCAAGAGACC. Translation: CSARVTVQET. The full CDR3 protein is CSARVTVQETQYF.

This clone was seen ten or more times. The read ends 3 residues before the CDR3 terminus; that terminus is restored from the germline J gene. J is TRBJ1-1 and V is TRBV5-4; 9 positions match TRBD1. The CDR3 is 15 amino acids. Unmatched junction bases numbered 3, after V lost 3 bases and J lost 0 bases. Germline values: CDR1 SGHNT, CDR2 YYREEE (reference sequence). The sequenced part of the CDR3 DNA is TGTGCCAGCAGCTCCGGGACAGGGATGAACACTGAA. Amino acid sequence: CASSSGTGMNTE. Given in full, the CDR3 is CASSSGTGMNTEAFF.

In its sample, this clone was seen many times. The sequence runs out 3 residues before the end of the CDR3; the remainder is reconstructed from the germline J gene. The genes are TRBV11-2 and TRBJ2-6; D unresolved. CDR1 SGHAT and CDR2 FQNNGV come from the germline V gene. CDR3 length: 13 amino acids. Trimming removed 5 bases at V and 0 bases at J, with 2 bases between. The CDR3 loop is CASSLSGANVLTF. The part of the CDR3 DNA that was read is TGTGCCAGCAGCCTCTCTGGGGCCAACGTC.

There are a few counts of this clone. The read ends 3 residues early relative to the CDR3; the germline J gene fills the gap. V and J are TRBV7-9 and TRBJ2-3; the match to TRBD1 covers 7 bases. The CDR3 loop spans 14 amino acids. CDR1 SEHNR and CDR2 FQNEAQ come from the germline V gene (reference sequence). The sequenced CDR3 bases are TGTGCCAGCAGCCCGTCACAGGGGTTGGAGACG. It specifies CASSPSQGLET. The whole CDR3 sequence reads CASSPSQGLETQYF.

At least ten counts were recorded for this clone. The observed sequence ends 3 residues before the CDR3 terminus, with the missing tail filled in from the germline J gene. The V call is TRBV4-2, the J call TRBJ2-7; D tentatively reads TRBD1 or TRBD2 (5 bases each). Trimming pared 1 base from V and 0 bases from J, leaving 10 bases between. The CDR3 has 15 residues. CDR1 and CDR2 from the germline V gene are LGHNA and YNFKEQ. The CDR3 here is CASSQVGDSSYEQYF. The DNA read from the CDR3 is TGTGCCAGCAGCCAAGTGGGAGACAGCTCCTACGAG.

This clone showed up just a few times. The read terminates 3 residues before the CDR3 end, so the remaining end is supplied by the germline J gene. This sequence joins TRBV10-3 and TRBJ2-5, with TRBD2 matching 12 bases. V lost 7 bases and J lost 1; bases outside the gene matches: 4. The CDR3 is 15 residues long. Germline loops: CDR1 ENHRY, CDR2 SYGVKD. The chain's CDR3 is CAINPSGGAQETQYF. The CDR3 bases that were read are TGTGCCATCAACCCTAGCGGGGGGGCCCAAGAGACC.